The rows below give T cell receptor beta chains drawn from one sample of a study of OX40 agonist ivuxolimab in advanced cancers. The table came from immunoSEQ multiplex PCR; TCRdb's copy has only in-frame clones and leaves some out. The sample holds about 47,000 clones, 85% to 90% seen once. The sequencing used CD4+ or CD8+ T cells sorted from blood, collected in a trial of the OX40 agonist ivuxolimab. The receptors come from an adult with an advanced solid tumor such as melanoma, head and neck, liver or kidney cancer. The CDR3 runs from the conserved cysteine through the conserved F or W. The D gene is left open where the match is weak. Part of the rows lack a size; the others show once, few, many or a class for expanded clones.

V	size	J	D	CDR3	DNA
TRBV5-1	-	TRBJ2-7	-	CASSRDIYEQYF	TGCGCCAGCAGCCGGGACATCTACGAGCAGTACTTC
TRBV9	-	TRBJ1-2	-	CASSSGTPSNYGYTF	TGTGCCAGCAGTTCCGGGACACCTAGCAACTATGGCTACACCTTC
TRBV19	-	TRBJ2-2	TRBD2	CASSKRAGANTGELFF	TGTGCCAGTAGCAAGCGAGCGGGAGCGAACACCGGGGAGCTGTTTTTT
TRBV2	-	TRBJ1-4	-	CASSAGSFNEKLFF	TGTGCCAGCAGTGCAGGAAGCTTTAATGAAAAACTGTTTTTT
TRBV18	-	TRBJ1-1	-	CASSSRDGLGSTEAFF	TGTGCCAGCTCAAGCCGGGATGGGCTGGGAAGCACTGAAGCTTTCTTT
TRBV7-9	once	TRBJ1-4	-	CASSEGSGFEKLFF	TGTGCCAGCAGCGAAGGATCGGGTTTTGAAAAACTGTTTTTT
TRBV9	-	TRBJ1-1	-	CASSVGQGTEAFF	TGTGCCAGCAGCGTAGGGCAGGGGACTGAAGCTTTCTTT
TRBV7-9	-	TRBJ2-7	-	CASSLRAAFYEQYF	TGTGCCAGCAGCTTACGGGCAGCTTTTTACGAGCAGTACTTC
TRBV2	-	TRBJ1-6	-	CASSEESVGNSPLHF	TGTGCCAGCAGTGAAGAATCGGTGGGTAATTCACCCCTCCACTTT
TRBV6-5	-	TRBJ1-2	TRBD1	CASRNTGVIDGYTF	TGTGCCAGCAGGAATACAGGGGTCATAGATGGCTACACCTTC
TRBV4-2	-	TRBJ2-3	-	CASSQVSDGWGSTDTQYF	TGTGCCAGCAGCCAAGTCAGTGACGGGTGGGGAAGCACAGATACGCAGTATTTT
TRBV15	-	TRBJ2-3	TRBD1	CATSSRTGKTDTQYF	TGTGCCACCAGCTCCCGGACAGGGAAGACAGATACGCAGTATTTT
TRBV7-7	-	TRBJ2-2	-	CALRAGNTGELFF	TGTGCTCTTAGGGCGGGGAACACCGGGGAGCTGTTTTTT
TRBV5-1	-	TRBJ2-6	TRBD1	CASSRTGVRSGANVLTF	TGCGCCAGCAGCCGGACAGGGGTCCGCTCTGGGGCCAACGTCCTGACTTTC
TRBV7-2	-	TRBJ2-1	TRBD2	CASSLDASGIWNEQFF	TGTGCCAGCAGCTTAGATGCTAGCGGGATCTGGAATGAGCAGTTCTTC
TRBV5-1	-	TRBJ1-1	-	CASRRTVTMSTEAFF	TGCGCCAGCAGGCGGACAGTTACTATGAGCACTGAAGCTTTCTTT
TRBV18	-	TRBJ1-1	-	CASSPQGLNTEAFF	TGTGCCAGCTCACCACAGGGGTTGAACACTGAAGCTTTCTTT
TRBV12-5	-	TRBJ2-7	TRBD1	CASGLDRGPVVEQYF	TGTGCTAGTGGTTTGGACAGGGGGCCCGTAGTCGAGCAGTACTTC
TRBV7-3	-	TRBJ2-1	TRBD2	CASSQAGREQFF	TGTGCCAGCAGCCAAGCGGGACGTGAGCAGTTCTTC
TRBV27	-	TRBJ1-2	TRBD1	CASSRTGAESNYGYTF	TGTGCCAGCAGTAGAACAGGGGCCGAGTCTAACTATGGCTACACCTTC
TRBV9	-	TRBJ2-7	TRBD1	CASSVDWGQGAYEQYF	TGTGCCAGCAGCGTAGATTGGGGACAGGGGGCCTACGAGCAGTACTTC
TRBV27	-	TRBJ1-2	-	CASSPWRGRGHYGYTF	TGTGCCAGCAGCCCCTGGCGAGGTAGGGGACACTATGGCTACACCTTC
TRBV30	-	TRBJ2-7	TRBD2	CAWIGAGDLDEQYF	TGTGCCTGGATAGGAGCGGGAGACCTCGACGAGCAGTACTTC
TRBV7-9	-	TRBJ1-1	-	CATMWTRGTEAFF	TGTGCCACAATGTGGACACGCGGAACTGAAGCTTTCTTT
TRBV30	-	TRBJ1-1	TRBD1	CAWAPRGRDTEAFF	TGTGCCTGGGCCCCCAGGGGGCGAGACACTGAAGCTTTCTTT
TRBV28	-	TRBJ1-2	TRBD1	CASSTDRGYGYTF	TGTGCCAGCAGTACAGACAGGGGCTATGGCTACACCTTC
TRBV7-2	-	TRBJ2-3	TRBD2	CASSLGLAGTDTQYF	TGTGCCAGCAGCTTGGGACTAGCGGGCACAGATACGCAGTATTTT
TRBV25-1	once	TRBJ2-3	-	CASAWGGGTDTQYF	TGTGCCAGCGCCTGGGGAGGGGGAACAGATACGCAGTATTTT
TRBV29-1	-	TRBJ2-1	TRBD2	CSVAPRLAYYNEQFF	TGCAGCGTCGCCCCCCGACTAGCCTACTACAATGAGCAGTTCTTC
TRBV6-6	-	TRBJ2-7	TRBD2	CASRRTSGYEQYF	TGTGCCAGCAGGAGAACTAGCGGGTACGAGCAGTACTTC
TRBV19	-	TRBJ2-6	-	CASSIGRVSGANVLTF	TGTGCCAGTAGTATAGGGCGGGTCTCTGGGGCCAACGTCCTGACTTTC
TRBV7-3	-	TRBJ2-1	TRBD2	CASSLGLAAYNEQFF	TGTGCCAGCAGCTTAGGACTAGCGGCATACAATGAGCAGTTCTTC
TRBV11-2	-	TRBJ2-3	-	CASSPTFTDTQYF	TGTGCCAGCAGCCCCACTTTCACAGATACGCAGTATTTT
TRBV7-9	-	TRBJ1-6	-	CASSPTPDSPLHF	TGTGCCAGCAGCCCAACCCCGGATTCACCCCTCCACTTT
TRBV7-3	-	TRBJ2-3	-	CASSPGLHSSTDTQYF	TGTGCCAGCAGCCCCGGACTCCACTCTAGCACAGATACGCAGTATTTT
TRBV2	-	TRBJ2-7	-	CASTGLRGSYEQYF	TGTGCCAGCACAGGGTTGAGAGGCTCCTACGAGCAGTACTTC
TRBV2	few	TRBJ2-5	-	CASSPVLGETQYF	TGTGCCAGCAGCCCGGTCCTGGGGGAGACCCAGTACTTC
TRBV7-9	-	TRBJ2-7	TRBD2	CASSRDYREQYF	TGTGCCAGCAGCCGGGACTACCGCGAGCAGTACTTC
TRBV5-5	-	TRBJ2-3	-	CASSLVSFTDTQYF	TGTGCCAGCAGCTTGGTATCGTTCACAGATACGCAGTATTTT
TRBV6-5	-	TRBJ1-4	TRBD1	CASSYASGTGNEKLFF	TGTGCCAGCAGTTACGCGTCCGGGACAGGGAACGAAAAACTGTTTTTT
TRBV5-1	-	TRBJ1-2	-	CASSLDQGAYGYTF	TGCGCCAGCAGCTTGGATCAAGGGGCCTATGGCTACACCTTC
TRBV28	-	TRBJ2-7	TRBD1	CASSRLQGADEQYF	TGTGCCAGCAGCCGCCTACAGGGGGCCGACGAGCAGTACTTC
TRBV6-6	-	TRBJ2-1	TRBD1	CASSPTGGDFINEQFF	TGTGCCAGCAGTCCCACAGGGGGCGATTTTATCAATGAGCAGTTCTTC
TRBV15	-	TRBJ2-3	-	CATSSGITDTQYF	TGTGCCACCAGCAGCGGGATAACAGATACGCAGTATTTT